This entry concerns a single TCR beta chain. Its recognized antigen is unknown. The sample holds no much larger clone one base away, and base qualities are not on file. V was cut back by 6 bases and J by 7 bases, leaving a gap of 15 bases between them. The CDR3, from cysteine to phenylalanine, totals 13 residues. Only CDR3 DNA is held: 39 bases, read in frame from base 1. CDR1 and CDR2 are drawn from the germline V gene: MNHEY, SVGAGI. The data derive from a study of blood T cells in healthy people across ages (dated by TCRdb to the mid-2010s). Study-level background: In model experiments, template switching captured roughly one uniquely barcoded TCR beta cDNA molecule for every two T cells. The study measured age-related changes in TCR beta repertoire diversity using deep sequencing normalized with unique cDNA molecular identifiers. The donors were split into four age groups: young (average roughly 15 years), middle-aged (roughly 39), aged (62) and long-lived (roughly 80). To avoid experimental bias, donors of different ages were distributed randomly across sequencing lanes. For two donors (one aged 18 to 30 and one aged 80 or older), the study analyzed two additional independent replicas of 1 million unique cDNA reads from the same blood draw.

Library prep was done by 5' RACE. Sequencing was performed on an Illumina HiSeq 2500. A second PCR of about 7 to 12 cycles was performed with a sample-barcoded 5' primer and a J-beta primer mix. A unique molecular identifier was introduced onto each TCR beta cDNA molecule by a template-switch 5' adaptor carrying 12 random nucleotides. At least 2.5 million CDR3-containing paired-end reads were obtained from each sample. The Mint cDNA synthesis kit, primed by a TRBC-specific oligonucleotide, was used to synthesize first-strand cDNA from all RNA. Following uracil-DNA glycosylase treatment, all cDNA underwent a first 18-cycle PCR with the universal primers M1SS and BC2_uni_R. In the paper's pipeline: Each sample was normalized by randomly selecting 1 million high-quality reads, each carrying a distinct molecular identifier. Instead of being binned into consensus sequences, reads with shared molecular identifiers were discarded. CDR3 identification, clonotype clustering and error correction used MiTCR with a Q25 quality threshold and the strictest error-elimination algorithm. A nonparametric unseen species model with Euler transformation was used to estimate a lower bound on total TCR beta diversity. The public reads were reanalyzed by TCRdb: fastp trimming at Q25, MiXCR alignment, in-frame beta chains only. When rows share a CDR3 protein, they turn into one entry using the most common DNA and genes. For this entry, the V and J calls and clone size follow TCRdb and not the study's own pipeline. The sample table records 1.5 million to 1.9 million distinct CDR3 sequences; roughly two fifths of these occur just once. The ten largest clones take up 4% of the sample.

Systemically healthy Caucasian individuals from Russia, around 38 in total and aged 6 to 90 years, were included as donors. Each donor gave around 9.9 milliliters of peripheral blood, collected into EDTA-treated Vacutainer tubes. Ficoll-Paque density-gradient centrifugation was used to isolate PBMCs, with at least 6 million per sample. Total RNA, at least 6 micrograms per sample, was extracted from PBMCs with Trizol reagent. Naive CD45RAhigh/CD27high T cell percentages were measured by flow cytometry on a PBMC aliquot from every donor. The study at large found these results: Bulk unsorted PBMC profiling prevented conclusive comparison of naive and antigen-experienced compartments. The long-lived group showed more naive CD4+ T cells, fewer expanded clones and increased TCR diversity than the aged group, suggesting age selection. Donor CMV infection status was unknown, potentially confounding age-related changes in expanded clonotypes. Estimates of total diversity based on one million sequenced T cells were considered lower bounds and underestimates. A strong correlation was found between observed TCR beta diversity and the percentage of naive T cells measured by flow cytometry. Observed TCR beta diversity per million T cells fell roughly linearly with age, and a significant reduction was already apparent by age approximately 41.

Sequenced: blood. This TCR was sampled from a woman aged 18-29 years in good health. The V and J genes are TRBV6-5 and TRBJ1-1; matching of 6 bases hints at TRBD1 as the D gene. The CDR3 loop reads CASRPGQSGEAFF. Read as DNA, the sequence is TGTGCCAGCAGGCCTGGACAGAGCGGTGAAGCTTTCTTT.